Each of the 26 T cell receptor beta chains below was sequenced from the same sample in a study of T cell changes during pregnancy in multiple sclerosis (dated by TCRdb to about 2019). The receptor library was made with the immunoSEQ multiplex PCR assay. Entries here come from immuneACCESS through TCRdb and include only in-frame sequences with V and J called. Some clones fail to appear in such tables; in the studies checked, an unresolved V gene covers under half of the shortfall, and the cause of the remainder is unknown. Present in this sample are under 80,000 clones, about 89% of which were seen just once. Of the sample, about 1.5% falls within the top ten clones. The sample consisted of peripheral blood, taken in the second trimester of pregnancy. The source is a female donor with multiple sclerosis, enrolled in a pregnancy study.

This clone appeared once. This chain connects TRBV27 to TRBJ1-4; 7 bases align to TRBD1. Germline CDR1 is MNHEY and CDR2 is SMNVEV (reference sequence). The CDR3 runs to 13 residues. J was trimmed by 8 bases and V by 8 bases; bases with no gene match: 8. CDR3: CASPTGTMEKLFF. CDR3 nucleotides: TGTGCCAGCCCGACAGGGACAATGGAAAAACTGTTTTTT. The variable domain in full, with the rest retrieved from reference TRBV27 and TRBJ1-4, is EAQVTQNPRYLITVTGKKLTVTCSQNMNHEYMSWYRQDPGLGLRQIYYSMNVEVTDKGDVPEGYKVSRKEKRNFPLILESPSPNQTSLYFCASPTGTMEKLFFGSGTQLSVL.

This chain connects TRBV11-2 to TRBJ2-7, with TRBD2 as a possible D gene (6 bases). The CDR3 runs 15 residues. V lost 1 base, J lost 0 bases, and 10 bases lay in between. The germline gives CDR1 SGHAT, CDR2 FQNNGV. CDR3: CASSLAQRASYEQYF. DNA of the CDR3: TGTGCCAGCAGCTTAGCCCAGCGGGCCTCCTACGAGCAGTACTTC.

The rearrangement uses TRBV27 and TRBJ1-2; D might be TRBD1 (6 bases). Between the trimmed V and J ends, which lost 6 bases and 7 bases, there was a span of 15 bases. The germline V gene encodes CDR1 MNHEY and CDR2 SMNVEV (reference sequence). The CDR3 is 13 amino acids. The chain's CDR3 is CASRMTGRAGYTF. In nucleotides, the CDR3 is TGTGCCAGCAGGATGACAGGTAGGGCTGGCTACACCTTC.

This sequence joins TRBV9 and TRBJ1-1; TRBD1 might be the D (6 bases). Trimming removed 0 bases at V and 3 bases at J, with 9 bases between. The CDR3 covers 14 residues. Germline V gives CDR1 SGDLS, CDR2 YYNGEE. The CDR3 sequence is CASSVDRADTEAFF. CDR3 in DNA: TGTGCCAGCAGCGTAGACAGGGCGGACACTGAAGCTTTCTTT.

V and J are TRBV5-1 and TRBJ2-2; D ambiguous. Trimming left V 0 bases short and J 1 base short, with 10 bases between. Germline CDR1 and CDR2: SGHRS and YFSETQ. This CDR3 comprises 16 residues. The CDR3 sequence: CASSLARQQNTGELFF. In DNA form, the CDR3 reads TGCGCCAGCAGCTTGGCGAGGCAGCAGAACACCGGGGAGCTGTTTTTT.

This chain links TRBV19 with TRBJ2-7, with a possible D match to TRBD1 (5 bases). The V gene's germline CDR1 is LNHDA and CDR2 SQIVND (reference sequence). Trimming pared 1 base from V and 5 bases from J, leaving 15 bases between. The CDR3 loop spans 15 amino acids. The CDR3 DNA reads TGTGCCAGTAGTATAGGTTCCAGGGATGGGAACGAGCAGTACTTC. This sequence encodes CASSIGSRDGNEQYF. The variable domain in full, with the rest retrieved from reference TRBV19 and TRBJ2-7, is DGGITQSPKYLFRKEGQNVTLSCEQNLNHDAMYWYRQDPGQGLRLIYYSQIVNDFQKGDIAEGYSVSREKKESFPLTVTSAQKNPTAFYLCASSIGSRDGNEQYFGPGTRLTVT.

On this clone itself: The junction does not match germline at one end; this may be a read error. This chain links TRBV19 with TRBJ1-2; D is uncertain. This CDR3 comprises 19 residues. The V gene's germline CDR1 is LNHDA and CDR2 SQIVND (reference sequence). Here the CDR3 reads CASSNIVFSSGRSNYGYTF. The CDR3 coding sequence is TGTGCCAGCAGTAATATTGTTTTTTCCTCGGGGAGGAGTAACTATGGCTACACCTTC.

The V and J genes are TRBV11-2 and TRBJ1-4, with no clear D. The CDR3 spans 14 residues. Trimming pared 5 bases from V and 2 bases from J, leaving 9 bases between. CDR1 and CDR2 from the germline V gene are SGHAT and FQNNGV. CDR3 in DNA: TGTGCCAGCAGCCAGGCGTGGACTAATGAAAAACTGTTTTTT. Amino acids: CASSQAWTNEKLFF.

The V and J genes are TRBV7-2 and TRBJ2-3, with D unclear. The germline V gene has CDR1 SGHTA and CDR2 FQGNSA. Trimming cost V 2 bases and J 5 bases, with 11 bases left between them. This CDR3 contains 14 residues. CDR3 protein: CASSLYGAGDTQYF. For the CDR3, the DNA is TGTGCCAGCAGCTTATATGGAGCCGGAGATACGCAGTATTTT.

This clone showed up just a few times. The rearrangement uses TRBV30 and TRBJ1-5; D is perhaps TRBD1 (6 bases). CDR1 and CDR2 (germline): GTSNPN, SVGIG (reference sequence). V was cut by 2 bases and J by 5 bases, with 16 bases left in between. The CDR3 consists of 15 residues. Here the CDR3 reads CAWSSGANGDQPQHF. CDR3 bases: TGTGCCTGGAGTTCAGGGGCGAATGGTGATCAGCCCCAGCATTTT.

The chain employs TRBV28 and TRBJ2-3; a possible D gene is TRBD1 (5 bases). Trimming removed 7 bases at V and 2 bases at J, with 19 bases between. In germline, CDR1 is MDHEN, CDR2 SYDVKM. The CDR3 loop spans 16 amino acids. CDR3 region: CASNLRWGPSTDTQYF. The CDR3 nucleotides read TGTGCCAGCAACCTGAGGTGGGGCCCCTCCACAGATACGCAGTATTTT.

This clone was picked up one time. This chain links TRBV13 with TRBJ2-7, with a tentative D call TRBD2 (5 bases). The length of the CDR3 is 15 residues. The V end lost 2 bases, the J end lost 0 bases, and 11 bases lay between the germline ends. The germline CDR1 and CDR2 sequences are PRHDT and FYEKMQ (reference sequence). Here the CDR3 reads CASSLPRRGSYEQYF. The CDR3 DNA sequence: TGTGCCAGCAGCTTACCCCGCCGGGGCTCCTACGAGCAGTACTTC.

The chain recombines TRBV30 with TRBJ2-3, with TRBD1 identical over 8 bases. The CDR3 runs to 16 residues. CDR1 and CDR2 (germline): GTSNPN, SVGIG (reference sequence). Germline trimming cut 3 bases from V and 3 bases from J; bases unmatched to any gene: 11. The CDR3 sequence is CAWSPSWDRITDTQYF. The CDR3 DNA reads TGTGCCTGGAGCCCCTCCTGGGACAGGATAACAGATACGCAGTATTTT.

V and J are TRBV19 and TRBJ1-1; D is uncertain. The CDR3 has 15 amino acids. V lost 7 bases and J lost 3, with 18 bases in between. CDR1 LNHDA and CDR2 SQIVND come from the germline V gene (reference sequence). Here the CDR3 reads CASISRGRMDTEAFF. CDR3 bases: TGTGCCAGTATCTCGAGAGGCCGAATGGACACTGAAGCTTTCTTT.

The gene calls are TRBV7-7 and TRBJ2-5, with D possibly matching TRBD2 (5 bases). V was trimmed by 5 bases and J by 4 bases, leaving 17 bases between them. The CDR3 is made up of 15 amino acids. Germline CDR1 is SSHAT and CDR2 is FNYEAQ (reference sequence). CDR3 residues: CASSANAVGRETQYF. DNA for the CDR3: TGTGCCAGCAGCGCAAACGCGGTGGGGAGAGAGACCCAGTACTTC.

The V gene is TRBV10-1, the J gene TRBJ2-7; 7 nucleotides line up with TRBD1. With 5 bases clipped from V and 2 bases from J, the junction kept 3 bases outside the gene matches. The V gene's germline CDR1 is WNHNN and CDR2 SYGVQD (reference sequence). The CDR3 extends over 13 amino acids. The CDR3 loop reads CASSSGTAYEQYF. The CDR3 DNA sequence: TGCGCCAGCAGTTCCGGGACAGCCTACGAGCAGTACTTC.

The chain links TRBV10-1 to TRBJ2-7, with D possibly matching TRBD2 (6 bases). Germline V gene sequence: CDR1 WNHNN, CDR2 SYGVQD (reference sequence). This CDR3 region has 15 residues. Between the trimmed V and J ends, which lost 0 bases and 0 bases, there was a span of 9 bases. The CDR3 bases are TGCGCCAGCAGTGAGTCCACTAGCAGCTCCTACGAGCAGTACTTC. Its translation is CASSESTSSSYEQYF.

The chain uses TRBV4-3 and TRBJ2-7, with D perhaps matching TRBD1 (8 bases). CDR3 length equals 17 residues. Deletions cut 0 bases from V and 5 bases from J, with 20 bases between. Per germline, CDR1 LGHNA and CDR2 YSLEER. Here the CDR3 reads CASSQETPTGGVHEQYF. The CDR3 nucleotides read TGCGCCAGCAGCCAAGAAACGCCCACAGGGGGGGTCCACGAGCAGTACTTC.

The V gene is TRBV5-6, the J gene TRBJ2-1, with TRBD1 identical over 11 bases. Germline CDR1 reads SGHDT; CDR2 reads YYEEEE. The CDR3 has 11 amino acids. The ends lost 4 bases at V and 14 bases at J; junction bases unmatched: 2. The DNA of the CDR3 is TGTGCCAGCAGCGTGGGACAGGGGGAGTTCTTC. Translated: CASSVGQGEFF.

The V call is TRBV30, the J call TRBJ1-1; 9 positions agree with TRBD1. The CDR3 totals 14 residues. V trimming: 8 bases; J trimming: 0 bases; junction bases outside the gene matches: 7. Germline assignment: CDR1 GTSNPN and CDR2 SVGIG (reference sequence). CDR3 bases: TGTGCCGGGACAGGGCCCCTTTTGAACACTGAAGCTTTCTTT. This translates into CAGTGPLLNTEAFF. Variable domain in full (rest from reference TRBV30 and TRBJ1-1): SQTIHQWPATLVQPVGSPLSLECTVEGTSNPNLYWYRQAAGRGLQLLFYSVGIGQISSEVPQNLSASRPQDRQFILSSKKLLLSDSGFYLCAGTGPLLNTEAFFGQGTRLTVV.

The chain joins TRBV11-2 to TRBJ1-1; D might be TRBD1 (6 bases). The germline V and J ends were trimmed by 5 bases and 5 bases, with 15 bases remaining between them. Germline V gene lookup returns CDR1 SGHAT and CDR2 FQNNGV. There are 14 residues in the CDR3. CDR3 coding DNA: TGTGCCAGCAGCACGAACAGGGTCGGAACTGAAGCTTTCTTT. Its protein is CASSTNRVGTEAFF.

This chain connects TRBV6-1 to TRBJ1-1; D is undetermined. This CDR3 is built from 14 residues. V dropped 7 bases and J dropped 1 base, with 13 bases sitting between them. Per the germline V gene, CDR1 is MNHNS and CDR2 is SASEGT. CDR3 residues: CASIPVGRNTEAFF. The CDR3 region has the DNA TGTGCCAGCATCCCGGTGGGCAGGAACACTGAAGCTTTCTTT.

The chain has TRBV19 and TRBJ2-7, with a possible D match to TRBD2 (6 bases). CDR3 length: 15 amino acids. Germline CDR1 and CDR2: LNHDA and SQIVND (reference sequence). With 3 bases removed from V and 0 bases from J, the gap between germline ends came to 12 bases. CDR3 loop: CASSITSWISYEQYF. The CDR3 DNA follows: TGTGCCAGTAGTATTACTAGCTGGATCTCCTACGAGCAGTACTTC.

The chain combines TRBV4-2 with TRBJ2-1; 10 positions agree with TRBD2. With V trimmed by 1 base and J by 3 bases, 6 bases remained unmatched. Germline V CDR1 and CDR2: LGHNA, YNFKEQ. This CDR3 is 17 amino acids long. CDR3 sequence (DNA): TGTGCCAGCAGCCAAGGAAGCGGGAGGGAGGACTACAATGAGCAGTTCTTC. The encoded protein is CASSQGSGREDYNEQFF.

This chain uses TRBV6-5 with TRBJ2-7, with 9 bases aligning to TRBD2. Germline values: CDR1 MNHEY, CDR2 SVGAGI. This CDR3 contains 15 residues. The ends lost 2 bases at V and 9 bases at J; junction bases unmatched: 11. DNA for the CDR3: TGTGCCAGCAGTTACCGGGCTAGCGGGACACCAGTGCAGTACTTC. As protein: CASSYRASGTPVQYF.

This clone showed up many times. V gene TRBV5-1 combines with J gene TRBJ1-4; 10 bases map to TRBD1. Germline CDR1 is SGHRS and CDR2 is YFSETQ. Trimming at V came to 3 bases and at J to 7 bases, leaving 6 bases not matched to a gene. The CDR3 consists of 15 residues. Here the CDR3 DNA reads TGCGCCAGCAGCTATGGACAGGGGGGTACTGAAAAACTGTTTTTT. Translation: CASSYGQGGTEKLFF.